The present entry profiles one T cell receptor (beta chain) with its context. These data belong to a study of monozygotic twins with inflammatory bowel disease. The blood volume drawn from each donor was around 2.5 ml. Total RNA was isolated from whole blood without T cell sorting. Eight separate reactions for every sample produced the cDNA. For each CDR3 protein, TCRdb gives one entry from its re-call of the 5' RACE reads, without DNA. The repertoire table contains some 440,000 distinct CDR3 sequences. The CDR3 is made up of 17 amino acids. The rearrangement joins TRBV12-3 or TRBV12-4 to TRBJ2-7; as DNA is missing, the TRBD1 call by TCRdb cannot be tested. Sample: blood. The origin of this receptor is a human donor with ulcerative colitis or Crohn's disease, or a healthy co-twin of an affected twin (not recorded which). This chain's CDR3 is CASSLPTGTTFSYEQYF.